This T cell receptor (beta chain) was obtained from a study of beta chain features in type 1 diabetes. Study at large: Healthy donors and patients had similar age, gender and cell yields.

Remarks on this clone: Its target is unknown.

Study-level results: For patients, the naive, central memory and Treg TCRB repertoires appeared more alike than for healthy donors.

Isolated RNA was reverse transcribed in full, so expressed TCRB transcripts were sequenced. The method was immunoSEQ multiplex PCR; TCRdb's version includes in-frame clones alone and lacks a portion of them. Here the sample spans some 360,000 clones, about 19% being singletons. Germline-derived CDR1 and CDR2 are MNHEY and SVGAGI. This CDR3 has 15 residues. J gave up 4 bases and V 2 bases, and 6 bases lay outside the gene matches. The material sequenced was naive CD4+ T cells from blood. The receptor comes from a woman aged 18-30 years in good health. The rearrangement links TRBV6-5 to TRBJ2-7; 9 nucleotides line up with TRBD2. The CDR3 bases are TGTGCCAGCAGTTACAGTGGCGGGAGGGGGTACGAGCAGTACTTC. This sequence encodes CASSYSGGRGYEQYF.